The 21 T cell receptor beta chains below come from one sample, sequenced in a study of blood T cell repertoires in COVID-19. The table came from immunoSEQ multiplex PCR; TCRdb's copy has only in-frame clones and leaves some out. The sample comprises roughly 360,000 clones, roughly 88% of which are singletons, and approximately 0.96% rests with the top ten. Sequenced input: PBMCs or T cells enriched from blood (not recorded which). These receptors all come from a woman in her thirties with acute COVID-19.

The chain couples TRBV6-5 to TRBJ1-1, with D possibly TRBD1 on 5 matching bases. Per the germline V gene, CDR1 is MNHEY and CDR2 is SVGAGI. CDR3 length equals 14 residues. Trimming pared 11 bases from V and 4 bases from J, leaving 20 bases between. This CDR3 reads CAAATTDLATEAFF. In DNA, the CDR3 is TGTGCCGCAGCTACGACAGATTTGGCCACTGAAGCTTTCTTT.

This clone has just one count. J is TRBJ2-2 and V is TRBV6-2 or TRBV6-3, with TRBD2 as a possible D gene (6 bases). Between the trimmed V and J ends, which lost 2 bases and 5 bases, there was a span of 15 bases. There are 16 residues in the CDR3. CDR1 is MNHEY, CDR2 SVGEGT, per germline. The CDR3 coding sequence is TGTGCCAGCAGTTACCTCCCGGGGGTAGGTACCGGGGAGCTGTTTTTT. Translated: CASSYLPGVGTGELFF.

The chain joins TRBV29-1 to TRBJ1-2, with unresolved D. The germline V and J ends were trimmed by 5 bases and 7 bases, with 23 bases remaining between them. Germline assignment: CDR1 SQVTM and CDR2 ANQGSEA. CDR3 size: 15 residues. CDR3 nucleotides: TGCAGCGTTAAACTCCCGGGATTTTATTCAAGTGGCTACACCTTC. Translated, it gives CSVKLPGFYSSGYTF.

V usage is TRBV4-3 and J usage is TRBJ1-2; TRBD1 agrees at 9 bases. J lost 5 bases, V lost 1 base, and 17 bases had no gene match. This CDR3 spans 19 amino acids. The germline V gene has CDR1 LGHNA and CDR2 YSLEER. The CDR3 region has the DNA TGCGCCAGCAGCCAAGGGGCCGGGACAGGGTCCATCACGACGTATGGCTACACCTTC. Encoded protein: CASSQGAGTGSITTYGYTF.

This chain links TRBV18 with TRBJ2-2, with 12 bases fitting TRBD1. The germline CDR1 and CDR2 sequences are KGHSH and LQKENI. Trimming cost V 6 bases and J 9 bases; bases outside gene matches: 8. This CDR3 region has 15 residues. The CDR3 region has the DNA TGTGCCAGCTCGCCCGGGACAGGGGGCATCTGGGAGCTGTTTTTT. Its translation: CASSPGTGGIWELFF.

V is TRBV5-1 and J is TRBJ1-6, with D possibly being TRBD1 (6 bases). Germline loops: CDR1 SGHRS, CDR2 YFSETQ. Trimming removed 0 bases from V and 8 bases from J, with 9 bases in between. The CDR3 covers 14 residues. DNA of the CDR3: TGCGCCAGCAGCTTGGACACAGGGTATTCACCCCTCCACTTT. Amino acid sequence: CASSLDTGYSPLHF.

The chain uses TRBV19 and TRBJ1-2, with 7 nucleotides matching TRBD1. The CDR3 runs 16 residues. Per the germline V gene, CDR1 is LNHDA and CDR2 is SQIVND (reference sequence). Trimming cost V 4 bases and J 4 bases; bases outside gene matches: 12. CDR3 bases: TGTGCCAGTAGTAAAACCCCGTCGACAGGGTTCTATGGCTACACCTTC. As protein: CASSKTPSTGFYGYTF.

The CDR3 spells CASSFKAGVGRNTIYF. Here the CDR3 DNA reads TGTGCCAGCAGCTTTAAAGCAGGGGTTGGGCGAAACACCATATATTTT. The chain recombines TRBV3-1 (or the pseudogene TRBV3-2) with TRBJ1-3, with D possibly TRBD1 on 6 matching bases. The CDR3 sequence is 16 residues long. Trimming took 5 bases from V and 5 from J, leaving 19 bases between them. Germline-derived CDR1 and CDR2 are LGHDT and YNNKEL (reference sequence).

The rearrangement joins TRBV28 to TRBJ1-2; 8 bases are a match to TRBD1. In germline, CDR1 is MDHEN, CDR2 SYDVKM. After removal of 5 bases from V and 8 bases from J, the junction contained 13 bases not matched to a gene. The length of the CDR3 is 15 residues. The CDR3: CASSTPQDRVGGYTF. The CDR3 region has the DNA TGTGCCAGCAGTACACCTCAGGACAGGGTCGGGGGCTACACCTTC.

This clone has just one count. The gene calls are TRBV10-2 and TRBJ1-6, with D possibly matching TRBD1 (5 bases). The V gene's germline CDR1 is WSHSY and CDR2 SAAADI. This CDR3 is built from 17 residues. Trimming pared 0 bases from V and 7 bases from J, leaving 16 bases between. CDR3 region: CASSESLTRTGNSPLHF. CDR3 in DNA: TGCGCCAGCAGTGAGTCCTTGACTCGAACAGGCAATTCACCCCTCCACTTT.

The chain employs TRBV7-9 and TRBJ1-5; D possibly corresponds to TRBD1 (6 bases). This CDR3 comprises 14 residues. From germline, CDR1 is SEHNR and CDR2 FQNEAQ (reference sequence). V dropped 10 bases and J dropped 3 bases, with 16 bases sitting between them. CDR3: CAKKKDSPNQPQHF. Here the CDR3 DNA reads TGTGCCAAGAAAAAGGACAGCCCCAATCAGCCCCAGCATTTT. Full variable domain (rest looked up from reference TRBV7-9 and TRBJ1-5): DTGVSQNPRHKITKRGQNVTFRCDPISEHNRLYWYRQTLGQGPEFLTYFQNEAQLEKSRLLSDRFSAERPKGSFSTLEIQRTEQGDSAMYLCAKKKDSPNQPQHFGDGTRLSIL.

The rearrangement uses TRBV5-1 and TRBJ1-2; the match to TRBD1 covers 11 bases. Germline CDR1 reads SGHRS; CDR2 reads YFSETQ. J lost 4 bases, V lost 2 bases, and 4 bases had no gene match. The CDR3 has 15 amino acids. The CDR3 region is CASSLGQGATYGYTF. CDR3 DNA sequence: TGCGCCAGCAGCTTAGGACAGGGGGCCACCTATGGCTACACCTTC.

The V and J genes are TRBV2 and TRBJ1-6, with no clear D. Germline V gene lookup returns CDR1 SNHLY and CDR2 FYNNEI. Trimming removed 6 bases from V and 7 bases from J, with 7 bases in between. The CDR3 covers 12 residues. In nucleotides, the CDR3 is TGTGCCAGCAGGCGGTCCAATTCACCCCTCCACTTT. As protein: CASRRSNSPLHF.

The genes are TRBV10-3 and TRBJ1-5; perhaps TRBD1 as D (5 bases). V gave up 9 bases and J gave up 3 bases, with 12 bases separating them. The CDR3 consists of 13 residues. CDR1 and CDR2 from the germline V gene are ENHRY and SYGVKD. CDR3 residues: CAMGGGFNQPQHF. For the CDR3, the DNA is TGTGCCATGGGTGGGGGGTTCAATCAGCCCCAGCATTTT.

This chain links TRBV9 with TRBJ1-1, with no clear D. This CDR3 comprises 14 residues. Trimming took 0 bases from V and 5 from J, leaving 11 bases between them. Germline V gene data show CDR1 as SGDLS and CDR2 as YYNGEE. CDR3 sequence (DNA): TGTGCCAGCAGCGTAGATATGGGAGGTACTGAAGCTTTCTTT. This sequence encodes CASSVDMGGTEAFF.

This clone was counted many times. The chain is built from TRBV4-3 and TRBJ2-7; 8 nucleotides align to TRBD2. The germline V gene has CDR1 LGHNA and CDR2 YSLEER. This CDR3 has 14 amino acids. The J segment lost 2 bases and the V segment lost 4 bases, leaving 4 bases of the junction unmatched. The CDR3, as DNA: TGCGCCAGCAGCCTTAGCGGGGAGGCCTACGAGCAGTACTTC. Its protein product is CASSLSGEAYEQYF.

The V gene is TRBV7-2, the J gene TRBJ2-2; 9 bases match TRBD2. V lost 5 bases to trimming and J lost 4 bases; unmatched junction nucleotides: 8. There are 16 residues in the CDR3. CDR1 is SGHTA and CDR2 is FQGNSA in the germline V gene. Here the CDR3 reads CASSPWERGVTGELFF. CDR3 nucleotides: TGTGCCAGCAGCCCATGGGAGCGGGGGGTCACCGGGGAGCTGTTTTTT.

The V gene is TRBV27, the J gene TRBJ1-6, with D perhaps matching TRBD1 (5 bases). Germline CDR1 MNHEY, CDR2 SMNVEV (reference sequence). The CDR3 has 17 residues. V lost 6 bases, J lost 0 bases, and 15 bases lay in between. Written as DNA, the CDR3 is TGTGCCAGCAGCCGGCGGGGGGTTAGCTCCTATAATTCACCCCTCCACTTT. This encodes CASSRRGVSSYNSPLHF.

The rearrangement links TRBV6-2 or TRBV6-3 to TRBJ2-5, with D possibly being TRBD2 (8 bases). This CDR3 comprises 20 residues. V was pared by 4 bases and J by 1 base, with 28 bases between. Germline CDR1 is MNHEY and CDR2 is SVGEGT. In DNA form, the CDR3 reads TGTGCCAGCAGTTGTACAGGGGACACACTAGCGGACGCCCCCCAAGAGACCCAGTACTTC. It encodes CASSCTGDTLADAPQETQYF.

Concerning this clone: The final CDR3 position lacks the conserved phenylalanine or tryptophan, pointing to a likely read error. The DNA is omitted, as the CDR3 cannot be located on it reliably, and the CDR3 follows TCRdb's listing. The V call is TRBV24-1, the J call TRBJ1-4. The CDR3 is 10 amino acids in total, end residues counted. CDR1 and CDR2 from the germline V gene are KGHDR and SFDVKD. CDR3 protein: CATSDLMPQR.

This clone was seen a single time. The V gene is TRBV19, the J gene TRBJ1-2, with D possibly being TRBD1 (5 bases). Germline CDR1 LNHDA, CDR2 SQIVND (reference sequence). The germline V and J ends were trimmed by 5 bases and 8 bases, with 18 bases remaining between them. This CDR3 comprises 14 residues. CDR3 sequence: CASSQWGEGPGYTF. The CDR3 DNA reads as TGTGCCAGTAGTCAGTGGGGGGAAGGTCCGGGCTACACCTTC.